This passage covers 29 T cell receptor beta chains from one sample sequenced in a study of T-cell memory formation after mild COVID-19. TCRdb reanalysed the 5' RACE reads using MiXCR and keeps one entry per CDR3 protein. The top ten clones hold 7.5% to 9.5% of a sample with 450,000 to 650,000 distinct CDR3 sequences, about 20% of them seen once. Material for sequencing was PBMCs or a T cell subset sorted from them (not recorded which). The receptors originated from an adult woman who had mild COVID-19 (a few samples of this study predate the infection). Cell type and time point are not known.

The rearrangement uses TRBV2 and TRBJ2-3; 8 bases fit TRBD1. The germline gives CDR1 SNHLY, CDR2 FYNNEI. The CDR3 runs to 14 residues. The trim removed 4 bases at V and 5 bases at J, leaving 5 bases unmatched. DNA of the CDR3: TGTGCCAGCAGTGCTTCACAGGGGGGAGATACGCAGTATTTT. Its translation: CASSASQGGDTQYF.

The chain is built from TRBV20-1 and TRBJ2-2, with 7 bases that match TRBD1. The ends lost 3 bases at V and 4 bases at J; junction bases unmatched: 5. Germline assignment: CDR1 DFQATT and CDR2 SNEGSKA (reference sequence). The CDR3 is 14 residues long. CDR3 sequence (DNA): TGCAGTGCTAGTCCCACAGGGGTCACCGGGGAGCTGTTTTTT. Encoded protein: CSASPTGVTGELFF.

This clonotype has at least ten counts. V is TRBV5-1 and J is TRBJ2-1; 11 positions agree with TRBD2. From germline, CDR1 is SGHRS and CDR2 YFSETQ. The length of the CDR3 is 15 residues. V gave up 0 bases and J gave up 7 bases; unmatched junction bases: 3. CDR3 residues: CASSLVASGRNEQFF. The CDR3 DNA follows: TGCGCCAGCAGCTTGGTGGCTAGCGGGAGGAATGAGCAGTTCTTC. The full variable domain, its missing parts supplied by reference TRBV5-1 and TRBJ2-1, is KAGVTQTPRYLIKTRGQQVTLSCSPISGHRSVSWYQQTPGQGLQFLFEYFSETQRNKGNFPGRFSGRQFSNSRSEMNVSTLELGDSALYLCASSLVASGRNEQFFGPGTRLTVL.

As to this clonotype: An end of the junction does not agree with germline; a read error may underlie this. The chain recombines TRBV5-1 with TRBJ2-1; TRBD1 aligns across 9 bases. This CDR3 has 15 residues. In germline, CDR1 is SGHRS, CDR2 YFSETQ. The CDR3 nucleotides are TGCGCCAGCAGCTTTGACCCGGGACAGGGTGGCTCCGGAGCTTTC. Translation gives CASSFDPGQGGSGAF.

The CDR3 is CSVATGQGDEQYF. CDR3 nucleotides: TGCAGCGTCGCGACGGGACAGGGGGACGAGCAGTACTTC. V and J are TRBV29-1 and TRBJ2-7; 11 nucleotides match TRBD1. This CDR3 spans 13 amino acids. V shed 6 bases and J 5 bases; nucleotides not matched to a gene: 6. The germline CDR1 and CDR2 sequences are SQVTM and ANQGSEA.

A few counts support this clonotype. The CDR3 DNA sequence: TGTGCCAGCAGTTTAGGCAGGTCGGGTTCACCCCTCCACTTT. This translates into CASSLGRSGSPLHF. V and J are TRBV27 and TRBJ1-6, with unresolved D. The CDR3 totals 14 residues. Per the germline V gene, CDR1 is MNHEY and CDR2 is SMNVEV (reference sequence). V lost 2 bases to trimming and J lost 9 bases, with 11 bases between them.

This clonotype has ten or more counts. The chain is built from TRBV7-2 and TRBJ2-1; 9 bases line up with TRBD2. The CDR3 is 13 residues long. J was trimmed by 9 bases and V by 1 base; bases with no gene match: 1. From germline, CDR1 is SGHTA and CDR2 FQGNSA. The CDR3 loop reads CASSLGGRGEQFF. Here the CDR3 DNA reads TGTGCCAGCAGCTTAGGCGGGAGGGGTGAGCAGTTCTTC. Full variable domain (outside the CDR3, taken from reference TRBV7-2 and TRBJ2-1): GAGVSQSPSNKVTEKGKDVELRCDPISGHTALYWYRQSLGQGLEFLIYFQGNSAPDKSGLPSDRFSAERTGGSVSTLTIQRTQQEDSAVYLCASSLGGRGEQFFGPGTRLTVL.

In its sample, this clonotype was seen a few times. V gene TRBV4-1 combines with J gene TRBJ2-7; D is unclear. Deletions cut 1 base from V and 3 bases from J, with 10 bases between. CDR3 length: 14 residues. CDR1 MGHRA and CDR2 YSYEKL come from the germline V gene. The CDR3 region is CASSQVSENYEQYF. DNA for the CDR3: TGCGCCAGCAGCCAAGTCTCGGAAAACTACGAGCAGTACTTC.

The gene calls are TRBV6-2 or TRBV6-3 and TRBJ2-7; 9 bases are a match to TRBD1. V trimming: 4 bases; J trimming: 2 bases; junction bases outside the gene matches: 9. Germline-derived CDR1 and CDR2 are MNHEY and SVGEGT. CDR3 length equals 16 residues. The CDR3 sequence: CASSSPGQGKTYEQYF. As DNA, the CDR3 is TGTGCCAGCAGTTCCCCGGGACAGGGAAAAACCTACGAGCAGTACTTC.

CDR3 DNA sequence: TGCAGCGGAGGACGGGAGACCCGGGACCAGTACTTC. It specifies CSGGRETRDQYF. The chain couples TRBV29-1 to TRBJ2-5; possible D gene TRBD2, 6 bases. The CDR3 spans 12 residues. Trimming pared 7 bases from V and 10 bases from J, leaving 19 bases between. Germline lookup yields CDR1 SQVTM and CDR2 ANQGSEA.

The genes are TRBV24-1 and TRBJ2-7, with 9 bases matching TRBD1. This CDR3 comprises 17 residues. Trimming cost V 0 bases and J 2 bases; bases outside gene matches: 7. Germline CDR1 and CDR2: KGHDR and SFDVKD. The CDR3 bases are TGTGCCACCAGTGATTTGCCAGGACAGGGGTCCACCTACGAGCAGTACTTC. Its translation is CATSDLPGQGSTYEQYF.

This clonotype was counted between two and nine times. The chain couples TRBV4-2 to TRBJ2-1; D is undetermined. Deletions cut 0 bases from V and 5 bases from J, with 14 bases between. Looked up from germline, CDR1 is LGHNA and CDR2 is YNFKEQ. There are 16 residues in the CDR3. In DNA form, the CDR3 reads TGTGCCAGCAGCCAAGAGTGGATTACGGGTGACAATGAGCAGTTCTTC. It specifies CASSQEWITGDNEQFF.

A few counts support this clonotype. The chain carries TRBV5-1 and TRBJ1-4, with no clear D. Per the germline V gene, CDR1 is SGHRS and CDR2 is YFSETQ. The length of the CDR3 is 15 residues. Trimming left V 4 bases short and J 0 bases short, with 10 bases between. CDR3: CASSPGRPTNEKLFF. In nucleotides, the CDR3 is TGCGCCAGCAGCCCAGGACGGCCAACTAATGAAAAACTGTTTTTT.

A remark on this clonotype: Relative to the germline gene, one junction end is altered; a read error may explain this. The chain employs TRBV7-7 and TRBJ1-5; 7 nucleotides align to TRBD1. The CDR3 totals 15 residues. CDR1 is SSHAT, CDR2 FNYEAQ, per germline (reference sequence). CDR3 sequence reads: CASSFRTGSNQPQHF. The CDR3 DNA sequence: TGTGCTAGCAGTTTCCGGACAGGATCCAATCAGCCCCAGCATTTT.

The chain couples TRBV7-8 to TRBJ2-2, with D unclear. Germline V gene data show CDR1 as SGHVS and CDR2 as FQNEAQ. The CDR3 runs to 15 residues. V dropped 1 base and J dropped 1 base, with 7 bases sitting between them. CDR3 DNA: TGTGCCAGCAGCTTAGTAAGACTGAACACCGGGGAGCTGTTTTTT. It is translated as CASSLVRLNTGELFF. Complete variable domain (other parts from reference TRBV7-8 and TRBJ2-2): GAGVSQSPRYKVAKRGQDVALRCDPISGHVSLFWYQQALGQGPEFLTYFQNEAQLDKSGLPSDRFFAERPEGSVSTLKIQRTQQEDSAVYLCASSLVRLNTGELFFGEGSRLTVL.

V usage is TRBV12-3 or TRBV12-4 and J usage is TRBJ2-7; a weak D match, TRBD1 (6 bases). V lost 5 bases and J lost 3, with 17 bases in between. CDR3 length: 15 amino acids. CDR3 in DNA: TGTGCCAGCAGTCGGACAGACCTACCGTTCTACGAGCAGTACTTC. This encodes CASSRTDLPFYEQYF.

Ten or more counts support this clonotype. This chain connects TRBV9 to TRBJ2-1; TRBD2 aligns across 7 bases. Germline CDR1 is SGDLS and CDR2 is YYNGEE. The junction had 9 bases not matched to a gene; V was cut back by 3 bases and J by 3 bases. The CDR3 totals 16 residues. This chain's CDR3 is CASSAYAGAVYNEQFF. The DNA of the CDR3 is TGTGCCAGCAGCGCCTATGCGGGAGCGGTCTACAATGAGCAGTTCTTC.

Only a few counts were recorded for this clonotype. The chain combines TRBV7-3 with TRBJ2-6, with 7 bases fitting TRBD1. CDR3 length: 19 residues. Germline lookup yields CDR1 SGHTA and CDR2 FQGTGA. V was clipped by 2 bases and J by 1 base; unmatched bases: 11. The DNA for the CDR3 is TGTGCCAGCAGCTTATTCCCCGCGACAGGGCGGTCTGGGGCCAACGTCCTGACTTTC. This codes for CASSLFPATGRSGANVLTF. Full variable domain (rest looked up from reference TRBV7-3 and TRBJ2-6): GAGVSQTPSNKVTEKGKYVELRCDPISGHTALYWYRQSLGQGPEFLIYFQGTGAADDSGLPNDRFFAVRPEGSVSTLKIQRTERGDSAVYLCASSLFPATGRSGANVLTFGAGSRLTVL.

The chain uses TRBV5-6 and TRBJ2-5, with 8 bases that match TRBD2. Germline values: CDR1 SGHDT, CDR2 YYEEEE. The CDR3 totals 15 residues. V lost 4 bases to trimming and J lost 4 bases; unmatched junction nucleotides: 9. The CDR3 reads CASSPWRGAGETQYF. Written as DNA, the CDR3 is TGTGCCAGCAGCCCGTGGCGGGGGGCAGGAGAGACCCAGTACTTC.

The chain combines TRBV2 with TRBJ1-5; no clear D. This CDR3 comprises 13 residues. Between the trimmed V and J ends, which lost 3 bases and 6 bases, there was a span of 9 bases. In germline, CDR1 is SNHLY, CDR2 FYNNEI. The CDR3 nucleotides read TGTGCCAGCAGTGACAGGAGCGGTCAGCCCCAGCATTTT. This gives the protein CASSDRSGQPQHF.

In its sample, this clonotype was seen a few times. The chain employs TRBV7-9 and TRBJ1-6; the D is unclear. The CDR3 length is 12 residues. CDR1 and CDR2 from the germline V gene are SEHNR and FQNEAQ (reference sequence). Trimming removed 4 bases from V and 12 bases from J, with 10 bases in between. The CDR3 sequence is CASSSLPGPLHF. DNA of the CDR3: TGTGCCAGCAGCTCCCTACCTGGACCCCTCCACTTT.

The CDR3 DNA follows: TGTGCCAGCAGCGTAGATAGTAGCTTTATCTACAATGAGCAGTTCTTC. Protein: CASSVDSSFIYNEQFF. The chain uses TRBV9 and TRBJ2-1; no firm D call. The CDR3 contains 16 residues. V shed 0 bases and J shed 3 bases, with 13 bases lying between them. The V gene's germline CDR1 is SGDLS and CDR2 YYNGEE.

This clonotype has ten or more counts. The gene calls are TRBV5-1 and TRBJ2-7; D gene unclear. The V gene's germline CDR1 is SGHRS and CDR2 YFSETQ. V shed 1 base and J shed 0 bases, with 5 bases lying between them. The CDR3 consists of 13 residues. CDR3 nucleotide sequence: TGCGCCAGCAGCTTGCGGTCCTCCTACGAGCAGTACTTC. Its protein is CASSLRSSYEQYF.

This clonotype occurred once. The CDR3 here is CASSRDGLAGEAFF. DNA for the CDR3: TGTGCCAGCAGTAGGGACGGACTCGCTGGCGAAGCTTTCTTT. This chain connects TRBV2 to TRBJ1-1; D may be TRBD1 (5 bases). The V gene lost 5 bases and the J gene lost 8 bases, with 18 bases spanning the gap. Germline CDR1 is SNHLY and CDR2 is FYNNEI. This CDR3 has 14 amino acids.

The chain employs TRBV20-1 and TRBJ1-2; possible D gene TRBD1, 6 bases. V dropped 5 bases and J dropped 8 bases, with 18 bases sitting between them. CDR1 and CDR2 (germline): DFQATT, SNEGSKA (reference sequence). The length of the CDR3 is 13 residues. The CDR3 loop is CSARTTGFRGYTF. In DNA, the CDR3 is TGCAGTGCTCGAACTACAGGGTTCCGGGGCTACACCTTC.

The chain uses TRBV9 and TRBJ2-1, with D perhaps matching TRBD1 (5 bases). Trimming removed 4 bases from V and 0 bases from J, with 26 bases in between. Germline V gene data show CDR1 as SGDLS and CDR2 as YYNGEE. The CDR3 spans 20 residues. This chain's CDR3 is CASSQLQVSLSPSSYNEQFF. The CDR3 coding sequence is TGTGCCAGCAGCCAGCTACAGGTGTCGTTGTCCCCAAGCTCCTACAATGAGCAGTTCTTC.

V and J are TRBV7-6 and TRBJ2-1; TRBD2 matches 10 bases. Germline V lookup: CDR1 SGHVS, CDR2 FNYEAQ. The CDR3 has 19 residues. The junction had 22 bases not matched to a gene; V was cut back by 7 bases and J by 7 bases. Here the CDR3 DNA reads TGTGCCAGCACCCTTTACAGCTCAGGCACTAGCGGGGCTGAGAATGAGCAGTTCTTC. This gives the protein CASTLYSSGTSGAENEQFF.

The chain carries TRBV30 and TRBJ2-1; no reliable D call. Germline V gives CDR1 GTSNPN, CDR2 SVGIG (reference sequence). V was trimmed by 0 bases and J by 10 bases, leaving 13 bases between them. CDR3 length: 13 amino acids. The CDR3 DNA follows: TGTGCCTGGAGTGTACTGCAGGCGAGGGAGCAGTTCTTC. Translation gives CAWSVLQAREQFF.

V usage is TRBV7-2 and J usage is TRBJ2-1; 9 bases fit TRBD1. With V trimmed by 0 bases and J by 4 bases, 4 bases remained unmatched. Germline CDR1 and CDR2: SGHTA and FQGNSA. This CDR3 has 16 amino acids. Here the CDR3 DNA reads TGTGCCAGCAGCTTAGCTGCAGGGACAGGGTACAATGAGCAGTTCTTC. It is translated as CASSLAAGTGYNEQFF.